Listed below are T cell receptor beta chains from one sample, sequenced in a study of graft-versus-host responses after intestinal transplantation. Antigens for these TCRs are unknown. Profiled with immunoSEQ multiplex PCR; TCRdb holds only in-frame clones, not every one. The data show roughly 99,000 clones, 87% seen once. The material was unstimulated CD4+ T cells sorted from spleen or lymph node cells, obtained before transplant. These receptors all come from a human donor who was the organ donor for an intestinal transplant. The CDR3 runs from the conserved cysteine through the conserved F or W. D genes are given only for firm matches. A row's size may be missing; if present it is once, few, many or a size class.

>TRBJ2-7|TRBV30|.|TRBD2
CAWKLAGGDEQYF
TGTGCCTGGAAACTAGCGGGAGGGGACGAGCAGTACTTC
>TRBJ2-3|TRBV7-2|.|TRBD2
CASSAVAGGRDTQYF
TGTGCCAGCAGCGCAGTAGCGGGGGGCAGAGATACGCAGTATTTT
>TRBJ1-1|TRBV19|few|.
CASSAAGSNTEAFF
TGTGCCAGTAGTGCGGCAGGGTCGAACACTGAAGCTTTCTTT
>TRBJ2-2|TRBV11-3|.|.
CASSLVTAGELFF
TGTGCCAGCAGCTTAGTGACGGCCGGGGAGCTGTTTTTT
>TRBJ1-2|TRBV27|.|.
CASSLAGDGYTF
TGTGCCAGCAGTTTAGCAGGGGACGGCTACACCTTC
>TRBJ2-5|TRBV10-3|.|TRBD2
CAISTSGETQYF
TGTGCCATCAGTACTAGCGGGGAGACCCAGTACTTC
>TRBJ1-2|TRBV5-4|once|.
CASSLASAYLNYGYTF
TGTGCCAGCAGCTTGGCCTCGGCGTATCTTAACTATGGCTACACCTTC
>TRBJ1-4|TRBV7-2|.|.
CASSRGPTNEKLFF
TGTGCCAGCAGCCGGGGTCCAACTAATGAAAAACTGTTTTTT
>TRBJ1-2|TRBV6-6|few|.
CASSYRDGYTF
TGTGCCAGCAGTTACAGGGATGGCTACACCTTC
>TRBJ1-4|TRBV2|.|.
CASNSRANEKLFF
TGTGCCAGCAACTCGAGGGCTAATGAAAAACTGTTTTTT
>TRBJ2-1|TRBV27|.|TRBD2
CATLREKLAGAGNEQFF
TGTGCCACCTTAAGGGAGAAACTAGCGGGAGCAGGTAATGAGCAGTTCTTC
>TRBJ2-1|TRBV7-2|.|.
CASSLVVGRGPSNEQFF
TGTGCCAGCAGCTTAGTTGTCGGGCGGGGGCCCTCCAATGAGCAGTTCTTC
>TRBJ1-5|TRBV27|.|TRBD1
CASRYKGQAINQPQHF
TGTGCCAGCCGCTACAAGGGACAGGCGATTAATCAGCCCCAGCATTTT
>TRBJ2-1|TRBV6-1|.|TRBD2
CASRGTSRNEQFF
TGTGCCAGCAGGGGGACTAGTCGTAATGAGCAGTTCTTC
>TRBJ1-2|TRBV16|.|.
CASSQSIGWVDGYTF
TGTGCCAGCAGCCAATCGATTGGGTGGGTCGATGGCTACACCTTC
>TRBJ1-1|TRBV6-1|.|TRBD1
CASSDWGQGGSEAFF
TGTGCCAGCAGTGATTGGGGACAGGGGGGCTCTGAAGCTTTCTTT
>TRBJ1-2|TRBV15|.|TRBD1
CATSTGGQGASGYTF
TGTGCCACCAGCACCGGCGGTCAGGGGGCTTCTGGCTACACCTTC
>TRBJ2-3|TRBV11-2|.|.
CASSSLTDTQYF
TGTGCCAGCAGCTCCCTCACAGATACGCAGTATTTT
>TRBJ1-3|TRBV9|.|.
CASSVDSSGNTIYF
TGTGCCAGCAGCGTAGACAGCTCTGGAAACACCATATATTTT
>TRBJ1-3|TRBV5-1|.|.
CASSLTTGSGNTIYF
TGCGCCAGCAGCCTTACCACAGGGAGTGGAAACACCATATATTTT
>TRBJ2-5|TRBV7-9|.|TRBD2
CASSLVAASGGQETQYF
TGTGCCAGCAGCTTAGTAGCGGCTAGCGGGGGGCAAGAGACCCAGTACTTC
>TRBJ1-5|TRBV18|.|TRBD1
CASSPQGYSNQPQHF
TGTGCCAGCTCCCCACAGGGGTATAGCAATCAGCCCCAGCATTTT
>TRBJ2-5|TRBV19|.|.
CASKVTFSSQETQYF
TGTGCCAGTAAGGTCACGTTCTCCTCCCAAGAGACCCAGTACTTC
>TRBJ1-1|TRBV6-6|.|.
CASSSTGRLSGTEAFF
TGTGCCAGCAGTTCCACCGGACGGCTTTCGGGCACTGAAGCTTTCTTT
>TRBJ2-3|TRBV18|.|.
CASRWTEGTDTQYF
TGTGCCAGCCGCTGGACAGAGGGCACAGATACGCAGTATTTT
>TRBJ1-4|TRBV5-1|.|.
CASSLGPGDEKLFF
TGCGCCAGCAGCTTGGGGCCGGGGGATGAAAAACTGTTTTTT
>TRBJ2-7|TRBV19|.|TRBD1
CASSSVPGQKYEQYF
TGTGCCAGTAGTAGTGTCCCGGGACAGAAGTACGAGCAGTACTTC
>TRBJ1-5|TRBV18|once|.
CASSPSGRVDQPQHF
TGTGCCAGCTCACCTTCGGGGAGAGTGGATCAGCCCCAGCATTTT
>TRBJ1-5|TRBV7-9|.|.
CASSFGDNQPQHF
TGTGCCAGCAGCTTCGGGGATAATCAGCCCCAGCATTTT